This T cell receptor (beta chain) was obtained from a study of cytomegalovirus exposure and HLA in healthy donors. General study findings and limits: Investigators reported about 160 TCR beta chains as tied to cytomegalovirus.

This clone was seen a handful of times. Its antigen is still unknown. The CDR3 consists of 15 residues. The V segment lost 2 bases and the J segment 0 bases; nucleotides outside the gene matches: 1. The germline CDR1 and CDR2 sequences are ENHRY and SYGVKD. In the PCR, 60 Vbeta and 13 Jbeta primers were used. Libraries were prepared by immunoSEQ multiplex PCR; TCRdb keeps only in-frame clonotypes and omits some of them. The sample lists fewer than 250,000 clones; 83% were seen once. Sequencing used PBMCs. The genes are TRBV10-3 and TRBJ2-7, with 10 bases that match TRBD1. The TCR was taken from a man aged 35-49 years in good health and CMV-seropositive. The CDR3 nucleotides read TGTGCCATCAGTGAGGACAGGGGGCCCTCCTACGAGCAGTACTTC. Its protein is CAISEDRGPSYEQYF.